The TCR beta chain under discussion was sequenced for a study of cytomegalovirus exposure and HLA in healthy donors listed by TCRdb under 2017. Regarding the research as a whole: An earlier analysis of several hundred of the donors reported 276 Gb of sequence data and 95 million to 120 million unique TCR beta sequences obtained from around 180 million T cells. An early release covering about 600 HLA-typed donors comprised about 290 gigabases of sequencing data and around 86 million unique TCR sequences. Of the roughly 410 genotyped donors, less than 90% were placed in the genetic ancestry cluster associated with self-reported Caucasian donors. The aim of the study was to test whether cataloging public T cell receptors could identify signatures of past pathogen exposure. The T cell repertoires of several hundred subjects were profiled by immunosequencing and related to cytomegalovirus serostatus. A separate validation cohort of roughly 130 different subjects was used in addition to the roughly 640-subject first cohort. High-throughput TCR immunosequencing, statistical association of individual TCRs with disease status, and machine learning were combined to predict cytomegalovirus infection status. A later analysis re-analyzed previously published TCR beta repertoires from 500 to 700 donors and added high-resolution HLA genotyping to study TCR occurrence patterns. Rather than using new phenotypic data, the later analysis identified candidate immune exposures from TCR beta sequences and from how often those sequences occurred across donors. In an earlier analysis of roughly 540 of the donors, high-throughput TCR beta sequencing was used to judge whether each TCR beta V gene segment behaved as functional or pseudogenic. Donor age, sex, ethnicity and CMV serostatus were compiled together with the repertoire data. A later genetic analysis used genome-wide SNP genotypes for about 65% of the roughly 670 donors, treating that subset as a discovery cohort. Every repertoire in the discovery cohort had been generated on one and the same sequencing platform. HLA typing included class I and class II loci at four-digit resolution. Typing coverage differed by locus: A, B, C, DRB1 and DQB1 were typed in roughly 620-630 donors, DQA1 in 522, DPA1 in 600 to 610, and DPB1 in roughly 450. Roughly 5 DR-DQ haplotypes were handled as single units for association and clustering, since linkage in the cohort was strong. Among about 370 genotyped donors of the cohort, an average of around 240,000 unique TCR beta nucleotide sequences was sequenced per donor, of which about 18% were non-productive.

The protocol used for the library was the immunoSEQ multiplex PCR assay. For the multiplex PCR, a mixture combining 60 forward primers for TCR Vbeta segments and 13 reverse primers for TCR Jbeta segments was used. The CDR3 region of rearranged TCR beta genes was amplified from genomic DNA by a multiplex PCR assay. On the Illumina HiSeq System, the amplified TCR beta libraries were sequenced as 87-base-pair reads. As for how the authors treated the data: A later analysis tallied 75 million to 85 million unique TCR beta chains across the 550 to 850 repertoires, and around 9.9 million of those chains were shared by two or more donors. A nearest-neighbor algorithm error-corrected the raw reads and collapsed the reads into unique sequences, merging closely related sequences to remove PCR and sequencing errors. V, D and J gene segments were assigned by aligning CDR3 sequences to IMGT reference sequences. For a sequence to be retained, a match of at least six nucleotides was required to both a V gene segment and a J gene segment. Rearrangements were classified as productive when the CDR3 lacked stop codons and remained in frame with V and J, and all other rearrangements were classified as non-productive. CDR3 was defined by IMGT convention, running from the second conserved V-encoded cysteine to the conserved J-encoded phenylalanine. The earlier analysis of 550 to 650 of the donors excluded any sequence lacking an unambiguous match to a single V gene segment. In an earlier analysis of roughly 600 of the donors, a V segment was called functional when productive rearrangements were above 56.7%, and segregating when the standard deviation between donors exceeded 5%. A statistical classification framework was built to diagnose cytomegalovirus status from the catalog of TCR beta chain sequences. In a later analysis, V and J genes were assigned by comparing TCR nucleotide sequences against IMGT/GENE-DB human TR gene sequences. The TCRdist pipeline was used in a later analysis to assign CDR3 sequences and most-parsimonious VDJ recombination scenarios. In a later analysis, every TCR beta chain was defined by the combination of its CDR3 amino acid sequence and its V-gene family, and reads without a unique V-gene family were dropped. A later analysis removed several hundred highly shared, low-generation-probability nucleotide sequences to deal with suspected cross-contamination and a sequencing artifact. In a later analysis, a clonal expansion index was calculated for each public chain from normalized within-repertoire ranks of inferred template counts. In a later analysis, generation probabilities were computed using a VDJ recombination model fitted to out-of-frame rearrangements, and the results were checked against IGoR. A later analysis scored TCR-TCR, TCR-HLA and TCR-CMV co-occurrence with hypergeometric tests, applying a repertoire-size bias correction to TCR pairs. In a later analysis, false discovery rates were estimated by permuting HLA or CMV assignments 20 times. In a later analysis, co-occurring TCRs were grouped using DBSCAN, with TCRdist sequence similarity added in when clustering inside HLA-allele-positive subsets. For co-occurrence clustering, repertoires with fewer than 30,000 or more than 120,000 public chains were excluded, along with a handful of repertoires with anomalous nucleotide sharing. TCRdb mirrors the immuneACCESS table, restricted to in-frame sequences. Some clones are absent from its copies; in checked studies, under half trace to an unresolved V gene, and the reason for the others is unknown. V, J and clone size were drawn from that table, and D and trimming were deduced from the DNA. For this sample the table gives roughly 99,000 clones, of which approximately 75% were detected only once. The ten largest make up 3.8% of the sample.

What the research found in general, with its limitations: According to a later analysis, parvovirus B19, influenza, CMV and Epstein-Barr virus appeared linked to several top co-occurrence clusters. The study listed 170 or so TCR beta chains as associated with cytomegalovirus. In a later analysis, HLA-associated TCR beta chains showed more clonal expansion and lower generation probabilities than non-associated chains that were equally common. The classifier was reported to diagnose cytomegalovirus status with high specificity and sensitivity in both the original cohort and the validation cohort. According to the authors, the approach could potentially be generalized to other disease states and immunological phenotypes. Specific HLA alleles were associated with over 15,000 TCR beta sequences at a false discovery rate of 0.05 in a later analysis. The presence/absence analyses assumed that sequencing depth was roughly uniform across donors, and that assumption may not be true. Broadly in line with IMGT annotations, most TCR beta V segments showed up in productive rearrangements about 87% or about 30% of the time in an earlier analysis of 587 of the donors. The 87-base-pair reads could not distinguish some IMGT-functional V segments, including TRBV6-2 and TRBV6-3, so those segments were excluded. Immune exposure information for the cohort was limited to CMV serostatus. Most TCR sequences were observed very rarely across donors, whereas some public TCRs were present in many individuals. A few of the identified cytomegalovirus-associated TCR beta chains were confirmed in vitro to be specific for cytomegalovirus antigens. Strong co-occurrence of HLA alleles, especially DR and DQ, made assigning TCR associations to individual alleles difficult. According to a later genetic analysis, donors in an Asian-associated ancestry cluster had fewer N-insertions in productive TCRs than the approximately 690-donor mean. A later genetic analysis associated a missense DCLRE1C variant with V-gene and J-gene trimming of TCR beta chains, and an independent cohort replicated the association. A cluster of highly shared sequence variants was judged likely to represent a technical artifact of the sequencing pipeline. The earlier analysis of about 600 of the donors excluded 15 to 20 rarely observed V segments, including chromosome 9 orphons, because counts were too low. According to a later analysis, TCR association rates differed among HLA loci, with DRB1 alleles showing the most associated TCRs and HLA-C alleles showing the fewest. A further reported finding was that TCR beta sequences accurately predicted the HLA-A and HLA-B alleles for most subjects in the first cohort. Linkage disequilibrium might explain the correlated functional status among segregating V segments, but an unknown experimental factor could not be ruled out. The cohort was sequenced for TCR beta chains only, and without alpha or paired-chain data the features that could be detected were limited. Because some donors lacked HLA typing at each locus, the association tests relied only on the typed subset. According to a later analysis, most CMV-associated TCR beta chains appeared to be HLA-restricted, and the HLA associations seemed to be driven largely by CMV exposure.

As to this clone: The specificity of this receptor is unknown. No qualities accompany the bases; no much larger clone lies one base away.

V is cut back by 6 bases and J by 0 bases, with 10 bases in the junction unmatched. From the cysteine through the phenylalanine, the CDR3 covers 17 amino acids. Just the 51-base CDR3 DNA is kept, in frame starting at base 1. The germline V gene (reference sequence) yields LNHDA for CDR1 and SQIVND for CDR2. The cohort consisted of approximately 690 healthy bone marrow donors. All cohort members were sampled while nominally healthy, although unrecorded immune exposures were likely present. The donor tested CMV seronegative and was one of the 352 seronegative cohort members. Every donor gave a peripheral blood sample, and the peripheral blood mononuclear cells from that sample were used for TCR beta sequencing. Genomic DNA was extracted from the blood cell samples with the Qiagen DNeasy Blood Extraction Kit.

The sample was PBMCs. The rearranged chain carries TRBV19 and TRBJ1-5; 8 middle bases align to TRBD1. The TCR originated in a woman aged 40 to 50 in good health and CMV-seronegative. The CDR3 reads CASSLRGQDLSNQPQHF. The sequenced DNA is TGTGCCAGTAGCCTCAGGGGACAGGACCTTAGCAATCAGCCCCAGCATTTT.